One and the same sample provided the 27 T cell receptor beta chains below, sequenced in a study of T-cell reconstitution after alpha-beta-depleted transplantation in children listed by TCRdb under 2016. The library was made by PCR. The instrument given in TCRdb is Illumina HiSeq 2500. Molecular barcoding was employed in the preparation of TCR libraries, with unique molecular identifiers being used to normalize TCRbeta repertoire quantification. The public reads were reanalyzed by TCRdb: fastp trimming at Q25, MiXCR alignment, in-frame beta chains only. Under each unique CDR3 protein, matching rows form one entry showing the most common genes and DNA. The sample table records roughly 500,000 distinct CDR3 sequences; about 30% of these occur just once. The leading ten clones occupy about 2.3% of the sample. The sequencing here drew on PBMCs from the stem cell graft donor, taken from the stem cell graft. The receptor source for this set is a human donor who donated a stem cell graft to a child with aplastic anemia.

J is TRBJ2-1 and V is TRBV7-2; a possible D gene is TRBD2 (5 bases). The CDR3 runs 15 residues. V lost 5 bases and J lost 0, with 11 bases in between. Germline values: CDR1 SGHTA, CDR2 FQGNSA. The DNA of the CDR3 is TGTGCCAGCAGCCGCGGGTTCCCCTCCTACAATGAGCAGTTCTTC. Translated, it gives CASSRGFPSYNEQFF.

The chain combines TRBV7-8 with TRBJ2-1; 7 bases are shared with TRBD2. Germline V gene data show CDR1 as SGHVS and CDR2 as FQNEAQ. V lost 1 base, J lost 13 bases, and 4 bases stayed unmatched. CDR3 size: 12 residues. The CDR3 reads CASSLDPSGQFF. Written as DNA, the CDR3 is TGTGCCAGCAGCTTAGATCCTAGCGGCCAGTTCTTC.

In this sample, this clonotype turned up a few times. V gene TRBV18 combines with J gene TRBJ2-3; TRBD2 matches 8 bases. The trim removed 3 bases at V and 1 base at J, leaving 6 bases unmatched. Germline CDR1 KGHSH, CDR2 LQKENI. The CDR3 has 16 residues. CDR3 bases: TGTGCCAGCTCACCCGTGACTAGCGCAGGCACAGATACGCAGTATTTT. Protein product: CASSPVTSAGTDTQYF. Combining the CDR3 with reference TRBV18 and TRBJ2-3 gives the whole variable domain NAGVMQNPRHLVRRRGQEARLRCSPMKGHSHVYWYRQLPEEGLKFMVYLQKENIIDESGMPKERFSAEFPKEGPSILRIQQVVRGDSAAYFCASSPVTSAGTDTQYFGPGTRLTVL.

The gene calls are TRBV18 and TRBJ1-1; D ambiguous. Germline V lookup: CDR1 KGHSH, CDR2 LQKENI. Between the trimmed V and J ends, which lost 3 bases and 11 bases, there was a span of 13 bases. The CDR3 covers 12 residues. CDR3 loop: CASSPSAGWAFF. In DNA form, the CDR3 reads TGTGCCAGCTCACCTTCAGCGGGTTGGGCTTTCTTT.

This clonotype turned up a few times. The chain joins TRBV7-9 to TRBJ2-7; possibly TRBD2 for D (5 bases). Germline loops: CDR1 SEHNR, CDR2 FQNEAQ (reference sequence). This CDR3 contains 13 residues. V shed 5 bases and J shed 4 bases, with 12 bases lying between them. The CDR3 spells CASSLNTGYEQYV. As DNA, the CDR3 is TGTGCCAGCAGCCTGAATACGGGGTACGAGCAGTACGTC.

This clonotype was seen only once. This rearrangement joins TRBV9 to TRBJ2-1; TRBD2 matches at 13 bases. The CDR3 is 19 residues long. The germline V gene encodes CDR1 SGDLS and CDR2 YYNGEE. V gave up 0 bases and J gave up 3 bases; unmatched junction bases: 9. CDR3: CASSVAPGTSGNRYNEQFF. The CDR3 DNA is TGTGCCAGCAGCGTAGCTCCGGGGACTAGCGGGAACCGCTACAATGAGCAGTTCTTC.

Only a few counts were recorded for this clonotype. This sequence joins TRBV18 and TRBJ1-1; D not certain. The CDR3 is 14 residues long. Germline CDR1 and CDR2: KGHSH and LQKENI. Deletions cut 0 bases from V and 1 base from J, with 6 bases between. The CDR3 reads CASSPPGENTEAFF. Written as DNA, the CDR3 is TGTGCCAGCTCACCACCTGGGGAGAACACTGAAGCTTTCTTT.

This clonotype was seen at least ten times. As DNA, the CDR3 is TGTGCCAGCAGTTTAGACAGTAACACCGGGGAGCTGTTTTTT. This gives the protein CASSLDSNTGELFF. The chain uses TRBV12-3 or TRBV12-4 and TRBJ2-2; unclear D gene. V was shortened by 1 base and J by 2 bases, with 5 bases between the two germline ends. The CDR3 runs 14 residues.

The chain uses TRBV12-3 or TRBV12-4 and TRBJ1-2; D not resolved. The CDR3 is 15 amino acids. The ends were cut back, 2 bases at V and 4 bases at J, with 14 bases in the middle. The DNA for the CDR3 is TGTGCCAGCAGTTTACGCCGGCAGGCAACCTATGGCTACACCTTC. Residues: CASSLRRQATYGYTF.

The gene calls are TRBV24-1 and TRBJ2-1, with TRBD1 as a possible D gene (5 bases). The CDR3 runs to 15 residues. Per germline, CDR1 KGHDR and CDR2 SFDVKD. V lost 2 bases and J lost 8, with 15 bases in between. CDR3 sequence: CATSDSGAQYHEQFF. The DNA of the CDR3 is TGTGCCACCAGTGATTCTGGGGCCCAATACCATGAGCAGTTCTTC.

This clonotype was observed a single time. The V call is TRBV12-2, the J call TRBJ1-3; the DNA was not used to check the table's D call, TRBD1. TRBV12-2 corresponds to a pseudogene. This CDR3 contains 16 residues. The DNA for the CDR3 is TGTGCAAGAGGCTACAGGGGGCCCTGGTCTGGAAACACCATATATTTT. Translating gives CARGYRGPWSGNTIYF.

The chain links TRBV13 to TRBJ2-1; tentative D call: TRBD2 (5 bases). The V gene lost 1 base and the J gene lost 5 bases, with 15 bases spanning the gap. Germline V gene data show CDR1 as PRHDT and CDR2 as FYEKMQ (reference sequence). This CDR3 spans 16 amino acids. The chain's CDR3 is CASSLVPVIANNEQFF. The CDR3 DNA reads as TGTGCCAGCAGCTTAGTCCCCGTGATAGCGAACAATGAGCAGTTCTTC.

The V and J genes are TRBV5-6 and TRBJ2-7, with TRBD1 matching over 10 bases. This CDR3 contains 15 residues. Germline loops: CDR1 SGHDT, CDR2 YYEEEE. The V segment lost 5 bases and the J segment 5 bases; nucleotides outside the gene matches: 10. The CDR3 here is CASSQGQGIIHEQYF. The CDR3 nucleotides are TGTGCCAGCAGTCAGGGACAGGGGATTATCCACGAGCAGTACTTC. Combining the CDR3 with reference TRBV5-6 and TRBJ2-7 gives the whole variable domain DAGVTQSPTHLIKTRGQQVTLRCSPKSGHDTVSWYQQALGQGPQFIFQYYEEEERQRGNFPDRFSGHQFPNYSSELNVNALLLGDSALYLCASSQGQGIIHEQYFGPGTRLTVT.

V is TRBV4-3 and J is TRBJ2-2; TRBD2 aligns across 8 bases. Germline V lookup: CDR1 LGHNA, CDR2 YSLEER. The CDR3 is 17 amino acids. V lost 1 base to trimming and J lost 0 bases; unmatched junction nucleotides: 4. For the CDR3, the DNA is TGCGCCAGCAGCCAAGCCGGGAGGGGCACGAACACCGGGGAGCTGTTTTTT. Encoded protein: CASSQAGRGTNTGELFF.

This clonotype was picked up a small number of times. The CDR3 DNA reads TGTGCCAGCAGCTTAGTCGGTCCGCCCTATGGCTACACCTTC. It is translated as CASSLVGPPYGYTF. V is TRBV7-2 and J is TRBJ1-2; unclear D gene. Germline values: CDR1 SGHTA, CDR2 FQGNSA. This CDR3 has 14 residues. Deletions cut 1 base from V and 4 bases from J, with 10 bases between.

The sample holds a few counts of this clonotype. This rearrangement joins TRBV20-1 to TRBJ2-3; a weak D match, TRBD2 (5 bases). V lost 4 bases, J lost 6 bases, and 11 bases lay in between. Germline CDR1 and CDR2: DFQATT and SNEGSKA (reference sequence). This CDR3 contains 12 residues. CDR3 residues: CSATRDTDTQYF. CDR3 nucleotides: TGCAGTGCTACCCGGGATACGGATACGCAGTATTTT.

The chain links TRBV28 to TRBJ1-5; 7 positions agree with TRBD1. The germline CDR1 and CDR2 sequences are MDHEN and SYDVKM. The CDR3 spans 15 residues. Germline trimming cut 6 bases from V and 4 bases from J; bases unmatched to any gene: 9. The CDR3 reads CASSNPDRLNQPQHF. The DNA for the CDR3 is TGTGCCAGCAGCAACCCGGACAGGCTGAATCAGCCCCAGCATTTT.

This chain uses TRBV11-3 with TRBJ2-1; 7 bases are shared with TRBD2. Germline CDR1 reads SGHNT; CDR2 reads YENEEA. This CDR3 comprises 15 residues. Trimming cost V 6 bases and J 1 base; bases outside gene matches: 6. CDR3 loop: CASRRTRNSYNEQFF. DNA for the CDR3: TGTGCCAGCAGGAGGACTAGAAATTCCTACAATGAGCAGTTCTTC.

This clonotype was counted a few times. The gene calls are TRBV12-3 or TRBV12-4 and TRBJ1-3, with D hard to call. Trimming removed 1 base from V and 4 bases from J, with 5 bases in between. There are 13 residues in the CDR3. CDR3 residues: CASSLDGGNTIYF. The DNA of the CDR3 is TGTGCCAGCAGTTTAGACGGCGGAAACACCATATATTTT.

This chain uses TRBV29-1 with TRBJ2-5, with D possibly TRBD1 on 6 matching bases. CDR1 and CDR2 (germline): SQVTM, ANQGSEA. Trimming removed 4 bases from V and 1 base from J, with 10 bases in between. CDR3 length: 13 residues. In DNA, the CDR3 is TGCAGCGTTGCCACAGGGACCCAAGAGACCCAGTACTTC. Amino acid sequence: CSVATGTQETQYF.

This clonotype has just a few counts. The chain links TRBV20-1 to TRBJ1-5; D unclear. The CDR3 has 13 residues. Germline V gene sequence: CDR1 DFQATT, CDR2 SNEGSKA (reference sequence). V dropped 6 bases and J dropped 2 bases, with 11 bases sitting between them. CDR3 coding DNA: TGCAGTGCCGGTCCGGGCGGCAATCAGCCCCAGCATTTT. The encoded protein is CSAGPGGNQPQHF.

V is TRBV30 and J is TRBJ2-1; a possible D gene is TRBD1 (5 bases). This CDR3 is 14 amino acids long. Germline V lookup: CDR1 GTSNPN, CDR2 SVGIG (reference sequence). Trimming cost V 4 bases and J 4 bases, with 14 bases left between them. The CDR3 is CAWMGLGGYNEQFF. The DNA of the CDR3 is TGTGCCTGGATGGGGCTTGGCGGTTACAATGAGCAGTTCTTC.

This clonotype occurred once. This chain connects TRBV20-1 to TRBJ2-3; 8 positions match TRBD2. CDR3 length equals 17 residues. V gave up 5 bases and J gave up 6 bases; unmatched junction bases: 19. Per germline, CDR1 DFQATT and CDR2 SNEGSKA (reference sequence). The CDR3 DNA is TGCAGTGCTCCCACAACGGGCTTCGTAGCGGGATGGGATACGCAGTATTTT. Its protein product is CSAPTTGFVAGWDTQYF.

The V and J genes are TRBV28 and TRBJ1-4, with D hard to call. V lost 6 bases and J lost 7, with 15 bases in between. The CDR3 sequence is 14 residues long. Per germline, CDR1 MDHEN and CDR2 SYDVKM. The CDR3 DNA sequence: TGTGCCAGCAGCGATCGTACTCGGGGTGAAAAACTGTTTTTT. It encodes CASSDRTRGEKLFF. Full variable domain (rest looked up from reference TRBV28 and TRBJ1-4): DVKVTQSSRYLVKRTGEKVFLECVQDMDHENMFWYRQDPGLGLRLIYFSYDVKMKEKGDIPEGYSVSREKKERFSLILESASTNQTSMYLCASSDRTRGEKLFFGSGTQLSVL.

The CDR3 region is CASSLVRDVAAYNEQFF. CDR3 bases: TGTGCCAGCAGTTTAGTGCGGGACGTGGCTGCCTACAATGAGCAGTTCTTC. The chain joins TRBV12-3 or TRBV12-4 to TRBJ2-1; D is perhaps TRBD2 (6 bases). V was pared by 1 base and J by 2 bases, with 15 bases between. CDR3 size: 17 residues.

This clonotype was seen a few times. V and J are TRBV5-1 and TRBJ2-7; the D gene is possibly TRBD2 (6 bases). V was trimmed by 0 bases and J by 6 bases, leaving 16 bases between them. Germline CDR1 and CDR2: SGHRS and YFSETQ. This CDR3 is 15 amino acids long. CDR3 in amino acids: CASSLATGGESEQYF. Here the CDR3 DNA reads TGCGCCAGCAGCTTGGCCACCGGGGGAGAAAGCGAGCAGTACTTC.

The chain combines TRBV6-5 with TRBJ2-3; unclear D gene. Germline V gene sequence: CDR1 MNHEY, CDR2 SVGAGI. The CDR3 has 15 amino acids. The V gene lost 1 base and the J gene lost 0 bases, with 8 bases spanning the gap. CDR3 loop: CASSYWVSSTDTQYF. In DNA, the CDR3 is TGTGCCAGCAGTTACTGGGTTTCTAGCACAGATACGCAGTATTTT.